The rows below give T cell receptor beta chains drawn from one sample of a study of T cells in Graves' hyperthyroidism and ophthalmopathy. TCRdb reprocessed the multiplex PCR reads via MiXCR and lists one record per CDR3 protein. This sample has some 510,000 distinct CDR3 sequences, with approximately 44% found just once. What was sequenced was peripheral blood or thyroid tissue (not recorded which). These receptors originate from a woman younger than 30 with Graves' hyperthyroidism. CDR3s include the opening cysteine and the closing phenylalanine or tryptophan. A D gene is named only where the DNA matches it firmly. Only some rows state a clone size, as once, few, many or a class for expanded clones.

>few|TRBV7-9|-|TRBJ1-1
TGTGCCAGCAGCTTGGGGGGGGAGGGAGCTTTCTTT
CASSLGGEGAFF
>many|TRBV12-3/TRBV12-4|TRBD1|TRBJ1-6
TGTGCCAGCAGTGAGGACAGGCTTAATTCACCCCTCCACTTT
CASSEDRLNSPLHF
>-|TRBV11-1|TRBD2|TRBJ2-7
TGTGCCAGCAGCTTAACCGGGGGGATAAGCTACGAGCAGTACTTC
CASSLTGGISYEQYF
>-|TRBV10-3|-|TRBJ1-6
TGTGCCATCAGTGAGGGGGGGAGTTTCCACTTT
CAISEGGSFHF
>-|TRBV10-3|-|TRBJ2-3
TGTGCCATCAGTGAGACGGTCACAGATACGCAGTATTTT
CAISETVTDTQYF
>-|TRBV20-1|-|TRBJ1-2
TGCAGTGCCGATCCCCGGGACCAGATGCAACGGGCCTATGGCTACACCTTC
CSADPRDQMQRAYGYTF
>-|TRBV7-6|TRBD2|TRBJ2-5
TGTGCCAGCAGCGCCGGGACTAGCCAAGAGACCCAGTACTTC
CASSAGTSQETQYF
>-|TRBV29-1|-|TRBJ2-5
TGCAGCGTAACGGGGGACCAAGAGACCCAGTACTTC
CSVTGDQETQYF
>many|TRBV29-1|-|TRBJ2-7
TGCAGCGTTTCGGACAGCTCCTACGAGCAGTACTTC
CSVSDSSYEQYF
>-|TRBV7-8|-|TRBJ2-2
TGTGCCAGCAGCTTAGGCGACAGAAGGACGAACACCGGGGAGCTGTTTTTT
CASSLGDRRTNTGELFF
>many|TRBV10-3|-|TRBJ1-1
TGTGCCATCAGTGACAGATCCGAAGCTTTCTTT
CAISDRSEAFF
>-|TRBV25-1|-|TRBJ1-2
TGTGCCAGCGTGGGGAAAGGGACGTATGGCTACACCTTC
CASVGKGTYGYTF
>few|TRBV10-3|TRBD1|TRBJ1-6
TGTGCCTGGGCGGGACAGTATAATTCACCCCTCCACTTT
CAWAGQYNSPLHF
>-|TRBV12-3/TRBV12-4|-|TRBJ1-2
TGTGCCAGCAGTTTTCCAGGCAGCTATGGCTACACCTTC
CASSFPGSYGYTF
>-|TRBV29-1|TRBD2|TRBJ2-3
TGCAGCGTTACGCCTAGCGGGCCTAGCACAGATACGCAGTATTTT
CSVTPSGPSTDTQYF
>-|TRBV7-9|TRBD1|TRBJ1-2
TGTGCCAGCAGCCGGCCGGACAGGGGGAACTATGGCTACACCTTC
CASSRPDRGNYGYTF
>few|TRBV2|-|TRBJ1-1
TGTGCCAGTACCTTGATGGGTGGGAACACTGAAGCTTTCTTT
CASTLMGGNTEAFF
>few|TRBV7-6|-|TRBJ2-7
TGTGCCAGCAGTCGAGGTTGGCCTAGCGACATCTACGAGCAGTACTTC
CASSRGWPSDIYEQYF
>few|TRBV29-1|-|TRBJ2-2
TGCAGCGTGACTCCGGGGGCTAACACCGGGGAGCTGTTTTTT
CSVTPGANTGELFF
>-|TRBV29-1|TRBD1|TRBJ1-5
TGCAGCGCTAGACAGGGAAGAGGACAGCCCCAGCATTTT
CSARQGRGQPQHF
>-|TRBV2|TRBD1|TRBJ1-6
TGTGCCACCGGGACAGTTAATTCACCCCTCCACTTT
CATGTVNSPLHF
>-|TRBV29-1|-|TRBJ2-5
TGCAGCGTGGGGGGGGCAGGGGCAGGGGAGACCCAGTACTTC
CSVGGAGAGETQYF
>-|TRBV19|-|TRBJ1-2
TGTGCCAGTAGTATAGCGGTAGGGCGGGACTATGGCTACACCTTC
CASSIAVGRDYGYTF
>-|TRBV25-1|-|TRBJ1-3
TGTGCCAGCAGTGAATATGGGCGGGGGGCTCACGGAAACACCATATATTTT
CASSEYGRGAHGNTIYF
>-|TRBV5-6|TRBD1|TRBJ2-5
TGTGCCAGCAGCGCGACAGGGCGGAGAGAGACCCAGTACTTC
CASSATGRRETQYF
>-|TRBV7-8|TRBD2|TRBJ2-7
TGTGCCAGCAGCCCGGAGCGGGGTTTAGGCTACGAGCAGTACTTC
CASSPERGLGYEQYF
>-|TRBV12-3/TRBV12-4|-|TRBJ1-6
TGTGCCAGCAGTTTTAGCGGCACCCTCCACTTT
CASSFSGTLHF
>many|TRBV15|-|TRBJ1-2
TGTGCCACCAGCGCTCGAGGGGGTGGGAGCTACACCTTC
CATSARGGGSYTF
>-|TRBV20-1|-|TRBJ2-7
TGCAGTGCTAGAGATCCTGAGCAGTACTTC
CSARDPEQYF
>few|TRBV6-5|TRBD1|TRBJ2-7
TGTGCCAGCAGTTATCACACGGGACAGCTGTTGTTC
CASSYHTGQLLF
>many|TRBV2|-|TRBJ2-2
TGTGCCAGCTCGGCGGGGGAGCTGTTTTTT
CASSAGELFF
>-|TRBV7-9|-|TRBJ2-6
TGTGCCAGCAGCTTGGGGGAATTGGCTTTC
CASSLGELAF
>once|TRBV6-4|-|TRBJ2-6
TGTGCCAGCTTGGACGGTCGCTCGGCCAACGTCCTGACTTTC
CASLDGRSANVLTF
>-|TRBV2|-|TRBJ1-3
TGTGCCAGCAGTTTGTTCCCACAGGGTTCGGGAAACACCATATATTTT
CASSLFPQGSGNTIYF
>-|TRBV7-2|-|TRBJ2-5
TGTGCCAGCCAAGGGGGGGATTTGGGAGAGACCCAGTACTTC
CASQGGDLGETQYF
>many|TRBV7-9|-|TRBJ1-5
TGTGCCAGCAGCGGGACGGATAGCAATCAGCCCCAGCATTTT
CASSGTDSNQPQHF
>-|TRBV20-1|-|TRBJ2-5
TGCAGTGCTCCGGAGGGGGGTTCCCGTGACGGGCCCCAGTACTTC
CSAPEGGSRDGPQYF
>many|TRBV7-9|-|TRBJ2-5
TGTGCCAGCAGCTGGACGACACTCCCAGAGACCCAGTACTTC
CASSWTTLPETQYF